The T cell receptor (beta chain) described here comes from a study of blood T cell repertoires in COVID-19. Study-level information: Whether acute or convalescent, the COVID-19 samples came from the United States, Italy and Spain. Nucleic acid was either cDNA or gDNA, and it came from T cells, B-cell-depleted T cells, or PBMCs.

CDR1 is LGHNT and CDR2 is FRNRAP in the germline V gene. V was clipped by 7 bases and J by 2 bases; unmatched bases: 6. The CDR3 sequence is 15 residues long. Per the original methods: Estimation of nucleated cell counts relied on the amplification of reference gene primers. Here immunoSEQ multiplex PCR was the method, and the copy in TCRdb shows in-frame clones only, minus some. The DNA gave D and trimming, while V, J and clone size come from that table. The data contain about 230,000 clones, 65% to 90% of them seen just once; the ten biggest clones take up less than 7.5%. V usage is TRBV12-5 and J usage is TRBJ2-2, with 8 bases aligning to TRBD1. This clonotype was sampled from a woman aged 50 to 65 with acute or convalescent COVID-19. Sequenced input: peripheral blood. The CDR3 loop is CASALDRVNTGELFF. Written as DNA, the CDR3 is TGTGCTAGTGCCTTGGACAGGGTAAACACCGGGGAGCTGTTTTTT.